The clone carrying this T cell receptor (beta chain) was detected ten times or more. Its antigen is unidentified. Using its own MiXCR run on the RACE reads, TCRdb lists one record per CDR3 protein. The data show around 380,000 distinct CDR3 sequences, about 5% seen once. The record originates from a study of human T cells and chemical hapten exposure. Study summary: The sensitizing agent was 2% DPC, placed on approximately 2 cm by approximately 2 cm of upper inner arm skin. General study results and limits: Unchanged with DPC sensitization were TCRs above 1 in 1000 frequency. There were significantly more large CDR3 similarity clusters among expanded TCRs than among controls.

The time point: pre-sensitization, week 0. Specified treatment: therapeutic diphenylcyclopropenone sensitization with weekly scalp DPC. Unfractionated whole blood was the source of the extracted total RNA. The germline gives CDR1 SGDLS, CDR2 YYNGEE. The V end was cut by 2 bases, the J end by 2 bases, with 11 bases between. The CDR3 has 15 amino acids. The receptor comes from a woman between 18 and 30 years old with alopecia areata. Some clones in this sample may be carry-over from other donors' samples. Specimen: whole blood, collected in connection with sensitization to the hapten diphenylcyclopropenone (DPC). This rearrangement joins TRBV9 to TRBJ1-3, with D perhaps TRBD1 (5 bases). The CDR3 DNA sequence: TGTGCCAGCAGCGTGGGTCCGACAGCTGGAAACACCATATATTTT. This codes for CASSVGPTAGNTIYF.